The sequence of this T cell receptor beta chain was determined in a study of T cells after yellow fever vaccination. The V and J ends lost 3 bases and 10 bases respectively, with 19 bases between them. CDR3 size: 15 residues. Germline V gene lookup returns CDR1 SGHRS and CDR2 YFSETQ. Template switching with 5'RACE generated the TCR cDNA and added a universal primer site and UMIs. TCRdb itself ran the 5' RACE reads through MiXCR, one entry per CDR3 protein. The sample lists 400,000 or so distinct CDR3 sequences; roughly 10% were seen once. This clonotype was counted between two and nine times. This chain connects TRBV5-1 to TRBJ1-4; maybe TRBD1 (5 bases). The source is a young man who received the YFV17D yellow fever vaccine. Source: PBMCs, taken on the day of the first yellow fever vaccination. CDR3 DNA: TGCGCCAGCAGCTCGGGTCAGGAGGGGACTGGAAAACTGTTTTTT. Translated: CASSSGQEGTGKLFF.